Described below is a single TCR beta chain sequence and its context. Antigen: not known. The V end was cut by 3 bases, the J end by 5 bases, with 9 bases between. In germline, CDR1 is SGHRS, CDR2 YFSETQ. This CDR3 is built from 12 residues. TCRdb's table, derived via immunoSEQ multiplex PCR, lists solely in-frame clones and lacks some. The data contain 150,000 or so clones, about nine tenths of them singletons. This sample was included in a study of graft-versus-host responses after intestinal transplantation. The rearrangement uses TRBV5-1 and TRBJ2-7; D not certain. The source is a human donor who received an intestinal transplant. The sequencing used unstimulated CD4+ T cells sorted from spleen or lymph node cells, collected before intestinal transplant. CDR3 coding DNA: TGCGCCAGCAGCTCCCCCTGGGACGAGCAGTACTTC. Its translation: CASSSPWDEQYF.